The 15 T cell receptor beta chains below all came from one sample that was sequenced in a study of T-cell reconstitution after alpha-beta-depleted transplantation in children. Preparation of the TCRbeta library was carried out with unique molecular identifiers. Each CDR3 protein is one row after TCRdb ran MiXCR on the PCR reads. Of 500,000 to 600,000 distinct CDR3 sequences listed, around 27% are singletons. The sequencing used PBMCs, collected before TCRalphabeta/CD19-depleted stem cell transplant. The source is a boy in the first two years of life with Wiskott-Aldrich syndrome, due to receive a stem cell transplant.

V usage is TRBV5-6 and J usage is TRBJ2-1; unclear D gene. The CDR3 sequence is 16 residues long. Trimming cost V 4 bases and J 0 bases, with 14 bases left between them. From germline, CDR1 is SGHDT and CDR2 YYEEEE. CDR3 DNA sequence: TGTGCCAGCAGCCGTCCGGGCCTGAGCTCCTACAATGAGCAGTTCTTC. Translation gives CASSRPGLSSYNEQFF.

The rearrangement joins TRBV20-1 to TRBJ2-7; TRBD2 matches 9 bases. The CDR3 has 13 residues. Germline assignment: CDR1 DFQATT and CDR2 SNEGSKA (reference sequence). V lost 1 base to trimming and J lost 5 bases; unmatched junction nucleotides: 3. In nucleotides, the CDR3 is TGCAGTGCTAGAGTAGCGGGAGTCGACGAGCAGTACTTC. Amino acid sequence: CSARVAGVDEQYF.

This clonotype was seen a handful of times. This chain joins TRBV7-9 and TRBJ2-1, with D possibly TRBD2 on 6 matching bases. The CDR3 is 14 residues long. The V gene's germline CDR1 is SEHNR and CDR2 FQNEAQ (reference sequence). V was trimmed by 6 bases and J by 8 bases, leaving 17 bases between them. CDR3 DNA: TGTGCCAGCAGAGAAGGCCTAGCGAGTGATGAGCAGTTCTTC. Translated, it gives CASREGLASDEQFF.

This clonotype has just a few counts. The rearrangement links TRBV28 to TRBJ2-7; D is unclear. Trimming removed 5 bases at V and 6 bases at J, with 17 bases between. The CDR3 covers 14 residues. The germline gives CDR1 MDHEN, CDR2 SYDVKM. The CDR3 loop reads CASSVLRAGSEQYF. The CDR3 DNA sequence: TGTGCCAGCAGTGTATTAAGGGCTGGTTCCGAGCAGTACTTC.

This clonotype was observed a few times. The genes are TRBV19 and TRBJ1-2; TRBD1 agrees at 10 bases. The germline CDR1 and CDR2 sequences are LNHDA and SQIVND (reference sequence). Trimming removed 10 bases from V and 8 bases from J; junction bases left unmatched: 4. CDR3 length equals 11 residues. The CDR3 is CATGQGIGYTF. For the CDR3, the DNA is TGTGCCACGGGACAGGGGATCGGCTACACCTTC.

This rearrangement joins TRBV5-1 to TRBJ1-6; possibly TRBD1 for D (5 bases). The germline CDR1 and CDR2 sequences are SGHRS and YFSETQ. The CDR3 totals 12 residues. Trimming pared 3 bases from V and 9 bases from J, leaving 7 bases between. CDR3 nucleotides: TGCGCCAGCAGCTCTACAGGTTCACCCCTCCACTTT. Its translation: CASSSTGSPLHF.

The sample holds a few counts of this clonotype. The CDR3 sequence is CASSWMTGGETQYF. Written as DNA, the CDR3 is TGCGCCAGCAGCTGGATGACAGGCGGGGAGACCCAGTACTTC. V usage is TRBV5-1 and J usage is TRBJ2-5, with D tentatively TRBD1 (6 bases). The V end lost 3 bases, the J end lost 5 bases, and 14 bases lay between the germline ends. The CDR3 spans 14 residues. Germline V gene data show CDR1 as SGHRS and CDR2 as YFSETQ. The full variable domain, with the rest looked up from reference TRBV5-1 and TRBJ2-5, is KAGVTQTPRYLIKTRGQQVTLSCSPISGHRSVSWYQQTPGQGLQFLFEYFSETQRNKGNFPGRFSGRQFSNSRSEMNVSTLELGDSALYLCASSWMTGGETQYFGPGTRLLVL.

J is TRBJ2-7 and V is TRBV27, with 12 bases identical to TRBD2. The germline CDR1 and CDR2 sequences are MNHEY and SMNVEV (reference sequence). V lost 6 bases to trimming and J lost 9 bases; unmatched junction nucleotides: 9. This CDR3 has 14 residues. The CDR3 region has the DNA TGTGCCAGCAGGCCAGGACTAGCGGGGACTAGGCAGTACTTC. This translates into CASRPGLAGTRQYF.

This clonotype was recorded a few times. The chain is built from TRBV10-2 and TRBJ2-3, with D unresolved. V lost 2 bases and J lost 0, with 3 bases in between. CDR1 and CDR2 from the germline V gene are WSHSY and SAAADI. The CDR3 contains 13 residues. This CDR3 is CASSEKSTDTQYF. DNA of the CDR3: TGCGCCAGCAGTGAGAAGAGCACAGATACGCAGTATTTT.

The rearrangement links TRBV25-1 to TRBJ1-6; 8 bases are shared with TRBD1. J was trimmed by 7 bases and V by 4 bases; bases with no gene match: 6. The CDR3 runs to 15 residues. Germline CDR1 and CDR2: MGHDK and SYGVNS. CDR3 region: CASSGPTGENSPLHF. CDR3 bases: TGTGCCAGCAGTGGACCGACAGGGGAGAATTCACCCCTCCACTTT. Combining the CDR3 with reference TRBV25-1 and TRBJ1-6 gives the whole variable domain EADIYQTPRYLVIGTGKKITLECSQTMGHDKMYWYQQDPGMELHLIHYSYGVNSTEKGDLSSESTVSRIRTEHFPLTLESARPSHTSQYLCASSGPTGENSPLHFGNGTRLTVT.

The chain recombines TRBV20-1 with TRBJ2-2, with D maybe TRBD1 (5 bases). CDR1 and CDR2 from the germline V gene are DFQATT and SNEGSKA (reference sequence). The CDR3 is 13 amino acids. V lost 5 bases, J lost 1 base, and 8 bases lay in between. The DNA of the CDR3 is TGCAGTGCTGCGACAGAGAACACCGGGGAGCTGTTTTTT. It codes for CSAATENTGELFF.

Only a few counts were recorded for this clonotype. V is TRBV29-1 and J is TRBJ1-1; no clear D gene. Germline CDR1 is SQVTM and CDR2 is ANQGSEA. This CDR3 contains 13 residues. V lost 3 bases, J lost 0 bases, and 8 bases lay in between. The CDR3 DNA sequence: TGCAGCGTTGAGCAGCAAATGAACACTGAAGCTTTCTTT. Residues: CSVEQQMNTEAFF.

The table lists this clonotype with a few counts. The chain joins TRBV12-3 or TRBV12-4 to TRBJ2-7; possible D gene TRBD2, 6 bases. There are 15 residues in the CDR3. V lost 6 bases to trimming and J lost 3 bases, with 18 bases between them. The CDR3 DNA sequence: TGTGCCAGCAGGGCGGGACTCCTCCGCTACTACGAGCAGTACTTC. Its translation: CASRAGLLRYYEQYF.

This clonotype was picked up a small number of times. This chain uses TRBV20-1 with TRBJ2-5, with 8 bases lining up with TRBD2. Looked up from germline, CDR1 is DFQATT and CDR2 is SNEGSKA (reference sequence). J lost 5 bases, V lost 5 bases, and 7 bases had no gene match. The CDR3 is 13 residues long. The CDR3: CSAPGLVAETQYF. The CDR3, as DNA: TGCAGTGCTCCGGGACTAGTAGCCGAGACCCAGTACTTC.

This clonotype was observed a few times. This sequence joins TRBV7-9 and TRBJ1-1; D is perhaps TRBD1 (5 bases). The germline V and J ends were trimmed by 8 bases and 9 bases, with 16 bases remaining between them. The CDR3 has 12 amino acids. The V gene's germline CDR1 is SEHNR and CDR2 FQNEAQ (reference sequence). Here the CDR3 DNA reads TGTGCCAGCTCCCCGCAGGGAGGGAAAGCTTTCTTT. Translation gives CASSPQGGKAFF.